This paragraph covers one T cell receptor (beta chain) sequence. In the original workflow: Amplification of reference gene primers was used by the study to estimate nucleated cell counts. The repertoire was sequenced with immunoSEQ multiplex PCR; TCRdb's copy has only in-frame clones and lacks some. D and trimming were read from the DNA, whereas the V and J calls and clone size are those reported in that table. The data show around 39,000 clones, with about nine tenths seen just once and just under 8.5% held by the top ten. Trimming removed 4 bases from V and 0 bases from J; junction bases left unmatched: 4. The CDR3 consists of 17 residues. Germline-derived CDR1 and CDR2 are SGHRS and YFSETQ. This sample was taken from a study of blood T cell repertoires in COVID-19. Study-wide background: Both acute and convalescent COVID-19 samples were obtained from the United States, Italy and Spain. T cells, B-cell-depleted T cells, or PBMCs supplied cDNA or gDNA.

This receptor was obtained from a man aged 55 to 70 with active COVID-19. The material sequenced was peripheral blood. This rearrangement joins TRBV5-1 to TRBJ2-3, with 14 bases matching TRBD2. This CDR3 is CASSAGTSGSSTDTQYF. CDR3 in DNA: TGCGCCAGCAGCGCCGGGACTAGCGGGAGTAGCACAGATACGCAGTATTTT.